This T cell receptor (beta chain) emerged from a study of cytomegalovirus exposure and HLA in healthy donors. The data were produced by immunoSEQ multiplex PCR, yet TCRdb's version contains in-frame clones alone and is incomplete. This sample has 150,000 to 170,000 clones, with around 88% found just once. Comments on this clone: The antigen is not known.

General observations from the study: The authors listed 150 to 200 TCR beta chains as cytomegalovirus-associated. Among the CMV-associated chains, a few were confirmed in vitro as specific for CMV antigens. High sensitivity and specificity were reportedly achieved when the classifier diagnosed cytomegalovirus status. That first-cohort TCR clusters tended to co-occur in the roughly 130 validation repertoires was found in a later analysis.

The sequence was obtained from a man between 18 and 29 years old in good health and CMV-seropositive. Sequences were obtained from PBMCs.

As DNA, the CDR3 is TGCGCCAGCAGCCGCTCACAGGTCACCTACGAGCAGTACTTC. This codes for CASSRSQVTYEQYF. This chain uses TRBV5-1 with TRBJ2-7, with D possibly TRBD1 on 5 matching bases. Germline assignment: CDR1 SGHRS and CDR2 YFSETQ. The CDR3 is 14 amino acids. Trimming cost V 4 bases and J 2 bases, with 13 bases left between them.